Shown below are 10 T cell receptor beta chains from a single sample sequenced in a study of blood T cell repertoires in COVID-19. Using immunoSEQ multiplex PCR, the repertoire was profiled, and TCRdb retains in-frame clones only, with some absent. The sample lists around 240,000 clones, roughly 88% occurring once. Material: PBMCs or T cells enriched from blood (not recorded which). The receptors were sampled from a woman between 50 and 59 years old who had recovered from COVID-19.

This chain connects TRBV10-2 to TRBJ2-2, with 8 bases aligning to TRBD1. The V gene end was trimmed by 6 bases and the J gene end by 1 base; junction bases not matched to a gene: 4. This CDR3 contains 15 residues. Germline V gives CDR1 WSHSY, CDR2 SAAADI. DNA of the CDR3: TGCGCCAGCAGGGTGGGACAGGAGAACACCGGGGAGCTGTTTTTT. Its protein is CASRVGQENTGELFF.

The genes are TRBV4-1 and TRBJ1-5; no firm D call. Per the germline V gene, CDR1 is MGHRA and CDR2 is YSYEKL. Trimming removed 0 bases at V and 2 bases at J, with 8 bases between. The CDR3 loop spans 15 amino acids. CDR3: CASSQDLLGNQPQHF. DNA for the CDR3: TGCGCCAGCAGCCAAGATCTCCTAGGCAATCAGCCCCAGCATTTT.

The chain couples TRBV5-1 to TRBJ2-7, with a tentative D call TRBD2 (5 bases). CDR3 length equals 14 residues. Germline V gene data show CDR1 as SGHRS and CDR2 as YFSETQ. Between the trimmed V and J ends, which lost 0 bases and 7 bases, there was a span of 14 bases. CDR3 sequence (DNA): TGCGCCAGCAGCTTGGGGACTTCTTCGTGGGAGCAGTACTTC. Its protein is CASSLGTSSWEQYF.

The chain links TRBV24-1 to TRBJ1-2, with unresolved D. The germline V and J ends were trimmed by 4 bases and 4 bases, with 12 bases remaining between them. This CDR3 is 14 amino acids long. The germline gives CDR1 KGHDR, CDR2 SFDVKD. CDR3: CATSEPDTLYGYTF. CDR3 bases: TGTGCCACCAGTGAACCTGACACCCTCTATGGCTACACCTTC.

This chain's CDR3 is CASSPRGALNTEAFF. The CDR3 DNA reads as TGTGCCAGTAGTCCCCGGGGGGCCCTGAACACTGAAGCTTTCTTT. The chain links TRBV19 to TRBJ1-1; possible D gene TRBD1, 6 bases. V was pared by 5 bases and J by 0 bases, with 13 bases between. This CDR3 comprises 15 residues. The V gene's germline CDR1 is LNHDA and CDR2 SQIVND (reference sequence).

A single count supports this clone. The chain carries TRBV2 and TRBJ1-5, with D possibly matching TRBD1 (5 bases). CDR1 and CDR2 from the germline V gene are SNHLY and FYNNEI. The CDR3 has 14 amino acids. V shed 5 bases and J shed 2 bases, with 10 bases lying between them. The CDR3 is CASSRQGGNQPQHF. Written as DNA, the CDR3 is TGTGCCAGCAGTAGGCAAGGGGGCAATCAGCCCCAGCATTTT.

The chain employs TRBV25-1 and TRBJ2-1; 7 nucleotides line up with TRBD2. After removal of 4 bases from V and 7 bases from J, the junction contained 13 bases not matched to a gene. The germline CDR1 and CDR2 sequences are MGHDK and SYGVNS. The CDR3 contains 16 residues. The CDR3 is CASSGIGLVGGNEQFF. In DNA form, the CDR3 reads TGTGCCAGCAGTGGAATCGGACTAGTCGGAGGGAATGAGCAGTTCTTC.

The chain has TRBV6-5 and TRBJ1-6; 8 nucleotides match TRBD1. With 5 bases clipped from V and 4 bases from J, the junction kept 1 base outside the gene matches. Germline V lookup: CDR1 MNHEY, CDR2 SVGAGI. This CDR3 has 14 residues. This CDR3 reads CASSRQGYNSPLHF. The CDR3 DNA reads TGTGCCAGCAGTAGACAGGGGTATAATTCACCCCTCCACTTT.

This chain uses TRBV28 with TRBJ2-5, with 7 bases lining up with TRBD2. This CDR3 is built from 16 residues. Per germline, CDR1 MDHEN and CDR2 SYDVKM. V was pared by 4 bases and J by 5 bases, with 13 bases of the junction left unmatched. The CDR3 spells CASSSPGRAHGETQYF. CDR3 nucleotide sequence: TGTGCCAGCAGTTCCCCGGGGAGGGCCCACGGGGAGACCCAGTACTTC.

The chain is built from TRBV19 and TRBJ1-5; TRBD1 is a possible D gene (6 bases). The CDR3 consists of 14 residues. The germline V and J ends were trimmed by 3 bases and 4 bases, with 10 bases remaining between them. The germline V gene has CDR1 LNHDA and CDR2 SQIVND (reference sequence). The CDR3 region is CASSIDRPNQPQHF. The CDR3 nucleotides are TGTGCCAGTAGTATCGACAGGCCTAATCAGCCCCAGCATTTT.